This entry features one TCR beta chain sequence. Its antigen is undetermined. This entry is derived from a study of CXCR3-negative and CXCR3-positive naive CD8 T cells. Study conclusions and caveats: Similar TRBV-TRBJ usage characterized naive CXCR3-negative and CXCR3-positive cells; memory cells differed. Naive cells that were CXCR3-positive had more hydrophobic TRB CDR3s (compared with CXCR3-negative naive cells).

Triplicate approximately 300,000-cell sorts were made of each CD8+ T cell subset. This CDR3 is 13 amino acids long. Germline CDR1 and CDR2: SQVTM and ANQGSEA. The method, 5' RACE with UMI labels, was used to prepare the TRB cDNA libraries. One entry per CDR3 protein, without DNA, is what TCRdb gives after re-calling the 5' RACE reads. The sample's table shows around 160,000 distinct CDR3 sequences. The receptor comes from a human donor in good health. Some clones in this sample may be carry-over from other donors' samples. The sequenced sample was naive CXCR3+ CD8+ T cells from blood. The subset denotes: CD45RO-CCR7+CD27+CD95- naive CD8+ T cells expressing CXCR3 (TNR3+). This chain uses TRBV29-1 with TRBJ1-5; TCRdb selects TRBD1, and the lack of DNA leaves this call unchecked. The CDR3 spells CSVVQGYNQPQHF.